A single sample is the source of the 18 T cell receptor beta chains below, sequenced in a study of blood T cell repertoires in COVID-19. The data were produced by immunoSEQ multiplex PCR, yet TCRdb's version contains in-frame clones alone and is incomplete. The sample has approximately 140,000 clones; approximately 80% are singletons. Sequenced material: peripheral blood. The receptors stem from a man between 40 and 49 years old with active or convalescent COVID-19.

The CDR3 loop is CASSIGQDTEAFF. CDR3 in DNA: TGTGCCAGCAGCATTGGACAGGACACTGAAGCTTTCTTT. The chain recombines TRBV5-5 with TRBJ1-1; TRBD1 aligns across 7 bases. The CDR3 loop spans 13 amino acids. V was pared by 4 bases and J by 3 bases, with 3 bases of the junction left unmatched. Germline CDR1 and CDR2: SGHKS and YYEKEE (reference sequence).

This clone was recorded only once. This chain connects TRBV6-5 to TRBJ1-5; 8 bases align to TRBD1. The V and J ends lost 3 bases and 8 bases, in that order; junction bases with no gene match: 9. The length of the CDR3 is 15 residues. Germline values: CDR1 MNHEY, CDR2 SVGAGI. The CDR3 sequence: CASSYGARGQEPQHF. CDR3 DNA: TGTGCCAGCAGTTATGGGGCCAGGGGGCAGGAGCCCCAGCATTTT.

Regarding this clone: The same CDR3 is also encoded by other DNA sequences in this sample. The chain recombines TRBV6-5 with TRBJ2-1, with D possibly matching TRBD2 (6 bases). There are 15 residues in the CDR3. Germline CDR1 MNHEY, CDR2 SVGAGI. Trimming shortened V by 0 bases and J by 1 base, and 7 bases separated the two germline ends. This chain's CDR3 is CASSYSGGSYNEQFF. In DNA form, the CDR3 reads TGTGCCAGCAGTTACTCCGGGGGTTCCTACAATGAGCAGTTCTTC.

This chain connects TRBV7-9 to TRBJ1-2; 7 bases map to TRBD1. CDR1 is SEHNR and CDR2 is FQNEAQ in the germline V gene (reference sequence). Trimming took 1 base from V and 1 from J; bases not matched to a gene: 9. The CDR3 runs to 17 residues. The CDR3 DNA follows: TGTGCCAGCAGCTTAGGGTTCTGGGACAGAGATAACTATGGCTACACCTTC. This encodes CASSLGFWDRDNYGYTF. Using reference TRBV7-9 and TRBJ1-2 for the parts outside the CDR3, the full variable domain is DTGVSQNPRHKITKRGQNVTFRCDPISEHNRLYWYRQTLGQGPEFLTYFQNEAQLEKSRLLSDRFSAERPKGSFSTLEIQRTEQGDSAMYLCASSLGFWDRDNYGYTFGSGTRLTVV.

The V call is TRBV3-1 (or the pseudogene TRBV3-2), the J call TRBJ2-7; 14 positions match TRBD2. V lost 3 bases and J lost 2; bases outside the gene matches: 3. CDR1 is LGHDT and CDR2 is YNNKEL in the germline V gene (reference sequence). The CDR3 spans 16 residues. CDR3 sequence (DNA): TGTGCCAGCAGCCACGGGACTAGCGGGGGCCCCTACGAGCAGTACTTC. Amino acid sequence: CASSHGTSGGPYEQYF.

V usage is TRBV6-1 and J usage is TRBJ2-3; no firm D call. CDR1 and CDR2 from the germline V gene are MNHNS and SASEGT. V was pared by 4 bases and J by 6 bases, with 20 bases between. This CDR3 is 16 amino acids long. The CDR3 spells CASSVQKSAAADTQYF. The CDR3 region has the DNA TGTGCCAGCAGTGTACAGAAATCTGCTGCCGCGGATACGCAGTATTTT.

The V and J genes are TRBV30 and TRBJ2-7, with 7 positions matching TRBD1. Looked up from germline, CDR1 is GTSNPN and CDR2 is SVGIG (reference sequence). The CDR3 is 14 residues long. Trimming took 0 bases from V and 7 from J; bases not matched to a gene: 9. DNA of the CDR3: TGTGCCTGGAGTGTACAGGGACAGCAAGGAGAGCAGTACTTC. Translation gives CAWSVQGQQGEQYF.

The chain combines TRBV11-2 with TRBJ1-5; no definite D call. The germline V gene encodes CDR1 SGHAT and CDR2 FQNNGV. This CDR3 region has 15 residues. V lost 0 bases, J lost 3 bases, and 9 bases lay in between. The CDR3 reads CASSLEASANQPQHF. CDR3 nucleotide sequence: TGTGCCAGCAGCTTAGAGGCCTCTGCCAATCAGCCCCAGCATTTT. Together with reference TRBV11-2 and TRBJ1-5, the CDR3 gives the full variable domain: EAGVAQSPRYKIIEKRQSVAFWCNPISGHATLYWYQQILGQGPKLLIQFQNNGVVDDSQLPKDRFSAERLKGVDSTLKIQPAKLEDSAVYLCASSLEASANQPQHFGDGTRLSIL.

The chain links TRBV11-2 to TRBJ1-2; 8 bases line up with TRBD1. CDR3 length: 13 amino acids. Germline lookup yields CDR1 SGHAT and CDR2 FQNNGV. Trimming cost V 0 bases and J 12 bases; bases outside gene matches: 6. CDR3 residues: CASSLDLDRVNTF. CDR3 coding DNA: TGTGCCAGCAGCTTAGATTTGGACAGGGTCAACACCTTC.

The chain links TRBV7-6 to TRBJ2-7, with 8 bases that match TRBD1. The germline V gene encodes CDR1 SGHVS and CDR2 FNYEAQ. The CDR3 covers 14 residues. The trim removed 1 base at V and 6 bases at J, leaving 5 bases unmatched. CDR3 nucleotides: TGTGCCAGCAGCTTAGGACAGGGGTTCGGCGAGCAGTACTTC. It is translated as CASSLGQGFGEQYF.

The V and J genes are TRBV11-2 and TRBJ1-3; no firm D call. The V gene lost 5 bases and the J gene lost 0 bases, with 20 bases spanning the gap. The CDR3 is 18 residues long. The germline gives CDR1 SGHAT, CDR2 FQNNGV. DNA of the CDR3: TGTGCCAGCAGCCCTCCGGAGGGTTTGAAGAGCTCTGGAAACACCATATATTTT. It is translated as CASSPPEGLKSSGNTIYF.

The J gene is TRBJ2-1, the V gene TRBV29-1; no firm D call. V was pared by 7 bases and J by 9 bases, with 16 bases between. The V gene's germline CDR1 is SQVTM and CDR2 ANQGSEA. This CDR3 contains 12 residues. The CDR3 loop is CSAAWVIPEQFF. DNA for the CDR3: TGCAGCGCAGCGTGGGTGATCCCTGAGCAGTTCTTC.

V usage is TRBV5-5 and J usage is TRBJ2-7, with 7 bases matching TRBD2. Germline V gene lookup returns CDR1 SGHKS and CDR2 YYEKEE (reference sequence). Trimming cost V 4 bases and J 3 bases; bases outside gene matches: 7. The CDR3 runs 14 residues. The CDR3 reads CASSRGDGDYEQYF. The CDR3 region has the DNA TGTGCCAGCAGCCGGGGGGACGGAGACTACGAGCAGTACTTC. The full variable domain, rest sourced from reference TRBV5-5 and TRBJ2-7, is DAGVTQSPTHLIKTRGQQVTLRCSPISGHKSVSWYQQVLGQGPQFIFQYYEKEERGRGNFPDRFSARQFPNYSSELNVNALLLGDSALYLCASSRGDGDYEQYFGPGTRLTVT.

The V call is TRBV15, the J call TRBJ1-6; D possibly corresponds to TRBD1 (5 bases). Germline-derived CDR1 and CDR2 are LNHNV and YYDKDF (reference sequence). The CDR3 runs 15 residues. The ends were cut back, 0 bases at V and 10 bases at J, with 13 bases in the middle. The CDR3 here is CATSRDRGVGSPLHF. As DNA, the CDR3 is TGTGCCACCAGCAGAGATCGGGGGGTGGGATCACCCCTCCACTTT.

The rearrangement joins TRBV7-9 to TRBJ1-2; D is perhaps TRBD1 (6 bases). Between the trimmed V and J ends, which lost 5 bases and 0 bases, there was a span of 13 bases. Germline assignment: CDR1 SEHNR and CDR2 FQNEAQ (reference sequence). The CDR3 length is 15 residues. In nucleotides, the CDR3 is TGTGCCAGCAGCCTACAGGGTCCTACTAACTATGGCTACACCTTC. Amino acids: CASSLQGPTNYGYTF.

The CDR3 nucleotides read TGTGCCAGCAGCTTAGATTATGGGGCGACTAGTCGGGGACGCGGTGAGCAGTTCTTC. This translates into CASSLDYGATSRGRGEQFF. The chain joins TRBV11-2 to TRBJ2-1; possible D gene TRBD2, 6 bases. The length of the CDR3 is 19 residues. The V gene's germline CDR1 is SGHAT and CDR2 FQNNGV. V lost 0 bases and J 9 bases, leaving 27 bases between the germline ends.

The rearrangement links TRBV5-1 to TRBJ2-7; the match to TRBD2 covers 9 bases. CDR1 and CDR2 from the germline V gene are SGHRS and YFSETQ. CDR3 size: 14 residues. V trimming: 0 bases; J trimming: 5 bases; junction bases outside the gene matches: 3. Here the CDR3 reads CASSLDSGGNEQYF. In DNA, the CDR3 is TGCGCCAGCAGCTTGGATAGCGGGGGTAACGAGCAGTACTTC.

The chain employs TRBV18 and TRBJ2-5, with TRBD2 matching over 13 bases. This CDR3 has 18 residues. V lost 4 bases, J lost 4 bases, and 12 bases stayed unmatched. Germline V gene data show CDR1 as KGHSH and CDR2 as LQKENI. In DNA form, the CDR3 reads TGTGCCAGCTCACTCGGCGGACTAGCGGGAGTTTGGGGAGAGACCCAGTACTTC. This gives the protein CASSLGGLAGVWGETQYF.